This T cell receptor (beta chain) appears in the sequencing data of a study of metastatic and nonmetastatic thyroid tumors. Findings of the study overall: In both blood and tumor samples, TCR beta diversity was reported significantly higher for malignant than benign nodules.

There were no patients who had received any treatment before thyroid surgery. V lost 5 bases to trimming and J lost 4 bases; unmatched junction nucleotides: 3. Germline CDR1 and CDR2: LNHDA and SQIVND (reference sequence). This CDR3 contains 13 residues. Authors' analysis steps: In papillary thyroid cancer, a distant-metastasis classifier was built using CDR3 differences across clinicopathological groups. TCRdb re-clonotyped the PCR reads through MiXCR. These V and J calls rely on TCRdb rather than the paper's analysis. Of 9,000 to 15,000 clones listed, around 30% are singletons. This clone was counted only a few times. The antigen remains undetermined. Other DNA sequences from this sample encode an identical CDR3 as well.

The receptor comes from a female donor with papillary thyroid cancer or a benign thyroid nodule (not recorded which). Some clones in this sample may be carry-over from other donors' samples. The chain combines TRBV19 with TRBJ2-3; 7 nucleotides match TRBD2. The sequencing input was tumor tissue. CDR3 coding DNA: TGTGCCAGTAGTCAAGGACTAGCAGATACGCAGTATTTT. This translates into CASSQGLADTQYF.